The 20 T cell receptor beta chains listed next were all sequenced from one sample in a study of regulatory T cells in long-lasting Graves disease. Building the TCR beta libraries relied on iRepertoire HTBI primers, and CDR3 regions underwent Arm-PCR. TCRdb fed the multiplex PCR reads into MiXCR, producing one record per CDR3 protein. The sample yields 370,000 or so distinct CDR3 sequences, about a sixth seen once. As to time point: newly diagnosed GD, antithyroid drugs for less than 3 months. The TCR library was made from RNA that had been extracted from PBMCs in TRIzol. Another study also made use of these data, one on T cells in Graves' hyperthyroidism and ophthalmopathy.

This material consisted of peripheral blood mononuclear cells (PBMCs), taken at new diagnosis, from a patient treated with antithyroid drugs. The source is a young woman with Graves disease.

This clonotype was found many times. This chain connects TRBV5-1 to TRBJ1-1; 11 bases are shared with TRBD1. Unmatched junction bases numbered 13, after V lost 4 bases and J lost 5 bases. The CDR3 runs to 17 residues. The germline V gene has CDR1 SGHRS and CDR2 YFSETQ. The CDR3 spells CASSNSDRGRFLTEAFF. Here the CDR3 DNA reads TGCGCCAGCAGCAACTCGGACAGGGGGCGCTTCTTGACTGAAGCTTTCTTT.

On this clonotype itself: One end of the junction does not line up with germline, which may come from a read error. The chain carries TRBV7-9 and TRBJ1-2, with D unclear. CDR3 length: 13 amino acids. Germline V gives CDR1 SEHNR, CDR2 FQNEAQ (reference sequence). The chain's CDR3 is CASSLAVDYGYTF. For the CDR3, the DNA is TGTGCCAGCAGCCTAGCAGTAGACTATGGCTACACCTTC.

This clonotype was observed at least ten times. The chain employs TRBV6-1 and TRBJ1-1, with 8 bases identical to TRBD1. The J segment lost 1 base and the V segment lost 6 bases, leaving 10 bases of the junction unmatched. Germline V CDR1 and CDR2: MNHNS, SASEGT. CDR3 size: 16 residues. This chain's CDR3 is CASSRTGTIRNTEAFF. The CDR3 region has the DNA TGTGCCAGCAGCCGGACAGGGACGATAAGGAACACTGAAGCTTTCTTT.

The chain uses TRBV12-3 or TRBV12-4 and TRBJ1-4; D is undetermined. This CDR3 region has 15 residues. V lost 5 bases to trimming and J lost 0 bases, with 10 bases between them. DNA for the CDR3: TGTGCCAGCAGTCCCGCCGGGGCAACTAATGAAAAACTGTTTTTT. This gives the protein CASSPAGATNEKLFF.

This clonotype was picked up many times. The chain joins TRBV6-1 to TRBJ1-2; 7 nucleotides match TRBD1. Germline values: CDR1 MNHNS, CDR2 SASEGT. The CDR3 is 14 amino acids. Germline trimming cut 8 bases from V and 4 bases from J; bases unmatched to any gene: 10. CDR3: CASRDREGFYGYTF. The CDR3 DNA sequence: TGTGCCAGCCGAGACAGGGAGGGATTCTATGGCTACACCTTC.

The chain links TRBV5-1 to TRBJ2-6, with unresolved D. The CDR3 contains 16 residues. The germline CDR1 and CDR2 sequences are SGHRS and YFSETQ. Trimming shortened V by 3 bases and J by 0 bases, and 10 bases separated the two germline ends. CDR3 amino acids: CASSSVASSGANVLTF. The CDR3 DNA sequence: TGCGCCAGCAGCTCCGTTGCAAGCTCTGGGGCCAACGTCCTGACTTTC.

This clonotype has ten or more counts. CDR3 DNA sequence: TGCGCCAGCAGCTTGGTCACAGGTTCCTATGGCTACACCTTC. Protein product: CASSLVTGSYGYTF. The chain links TRBV5-1 to TRBJ1-2, with a weak D call TRBD1 (5 bases). The CDR3 totals 14 residues. Germline V gene lookup returns CDR1 SGHRS and CDR2 YFSETQ. V lost 0 bases to trimming and J lost 4 bases, with 10 bases between them.

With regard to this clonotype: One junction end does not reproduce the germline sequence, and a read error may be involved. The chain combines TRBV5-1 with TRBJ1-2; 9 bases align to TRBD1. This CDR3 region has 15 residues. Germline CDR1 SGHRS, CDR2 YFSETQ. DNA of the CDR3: TGCGCCAGCAGCTCCGACCCCGGGACAGGGAACGGCTGCACCTTC. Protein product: CASSSDPGTGNGCTF.

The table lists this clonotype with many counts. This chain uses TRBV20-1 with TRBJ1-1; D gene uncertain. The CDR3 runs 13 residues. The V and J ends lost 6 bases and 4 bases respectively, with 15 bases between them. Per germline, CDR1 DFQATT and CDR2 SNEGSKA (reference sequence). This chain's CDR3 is CSAESGKPTEAFF. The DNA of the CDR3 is TGCAGTGCAGAGTCCGGGAAACCCACTGAAGCTTTCTTT.

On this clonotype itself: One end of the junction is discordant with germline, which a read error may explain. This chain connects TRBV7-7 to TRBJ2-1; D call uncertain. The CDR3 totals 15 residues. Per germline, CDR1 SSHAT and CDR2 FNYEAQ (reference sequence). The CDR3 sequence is CASSRIVSDLNEQFF. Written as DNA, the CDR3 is TGTGCTAGCAGCCGAATCGTTTCGGATTTGAATGAGCAGTTCTTC.

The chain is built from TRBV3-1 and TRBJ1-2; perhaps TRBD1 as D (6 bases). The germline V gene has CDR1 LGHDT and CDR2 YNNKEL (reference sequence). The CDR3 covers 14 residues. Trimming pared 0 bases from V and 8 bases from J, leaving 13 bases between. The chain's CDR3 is CASSQDQQGDGYTF. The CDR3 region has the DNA TGTGCCAGCAGCCAAGATCAACAGGGAGACGGCTACACCTTC.

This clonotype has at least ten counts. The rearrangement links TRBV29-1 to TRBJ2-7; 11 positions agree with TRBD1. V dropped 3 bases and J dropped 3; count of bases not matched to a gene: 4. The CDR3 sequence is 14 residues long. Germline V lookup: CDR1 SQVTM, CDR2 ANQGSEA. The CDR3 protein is CSVEYGTGGYEQYF. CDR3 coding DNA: TGCAGCGTTGAGTATGGGACAGGGGGCTACGAGCAGTACTTC.

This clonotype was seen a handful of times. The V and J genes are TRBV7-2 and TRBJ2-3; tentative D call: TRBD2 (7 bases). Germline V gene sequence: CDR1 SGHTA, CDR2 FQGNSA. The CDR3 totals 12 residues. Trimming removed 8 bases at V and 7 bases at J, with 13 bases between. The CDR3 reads CASLGGAYTQYF. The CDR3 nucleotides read TGTGCCAGCTTGGGGGGGGCCTATACGCAGTATTTT. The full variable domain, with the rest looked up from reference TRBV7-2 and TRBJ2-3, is GAGVSQSPSNKVTEKGKDVELRCDPISGHTALYWYRQSLGQGLEFLIYFQGNSAPDKSGLPSDRFSAERTGGSVSTLTIQRTQQEDSAVYLCASLGGAYTQYFGPGTRLTVL.

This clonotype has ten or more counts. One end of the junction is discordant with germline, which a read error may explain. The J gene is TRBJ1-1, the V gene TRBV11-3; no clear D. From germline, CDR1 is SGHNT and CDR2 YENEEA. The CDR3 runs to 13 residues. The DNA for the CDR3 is TGTGCCAGCAGCTTAAGTTGGAACACTGGAGCTTTCTTT. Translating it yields CASSLSWNTGAFF.

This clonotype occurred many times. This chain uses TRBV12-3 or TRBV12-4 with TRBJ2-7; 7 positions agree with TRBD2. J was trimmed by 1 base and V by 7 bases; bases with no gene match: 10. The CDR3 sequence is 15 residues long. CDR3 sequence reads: CASMGRLAASYEQYF. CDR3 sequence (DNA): TGTGCCAGCATGGGGAGGCTAGCGGCTTCCTACGAGCAGTACTTC.

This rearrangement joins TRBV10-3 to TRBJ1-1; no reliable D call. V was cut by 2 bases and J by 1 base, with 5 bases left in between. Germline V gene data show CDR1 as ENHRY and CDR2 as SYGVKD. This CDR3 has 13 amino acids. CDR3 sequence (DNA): TGTGCCATCAGTGAGAAACAGAACACTGAAGCTTTCTTT. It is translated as CAISEKQNTEAFF.

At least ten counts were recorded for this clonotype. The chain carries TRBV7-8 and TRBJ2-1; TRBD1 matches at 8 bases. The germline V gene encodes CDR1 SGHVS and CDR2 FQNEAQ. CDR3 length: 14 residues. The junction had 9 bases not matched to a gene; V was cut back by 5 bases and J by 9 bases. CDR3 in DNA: TGTGCCAGCAGCCGACAGGGGATAGATAGTGAGCAGTTCTTC. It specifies CASSRQGIDSEQFF.

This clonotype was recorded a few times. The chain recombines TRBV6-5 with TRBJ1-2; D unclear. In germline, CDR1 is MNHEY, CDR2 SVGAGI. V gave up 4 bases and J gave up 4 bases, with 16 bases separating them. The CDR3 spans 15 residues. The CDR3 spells CASSFEEGQIYGYTF. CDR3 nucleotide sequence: TGTGCCAGCAGTTTTGAAGAGGGCCAGATCTATGGCTACACCTTC.

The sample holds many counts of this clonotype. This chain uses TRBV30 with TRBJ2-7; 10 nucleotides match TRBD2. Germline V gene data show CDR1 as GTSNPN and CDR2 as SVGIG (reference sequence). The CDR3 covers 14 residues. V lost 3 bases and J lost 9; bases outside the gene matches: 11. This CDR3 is CAWSASGGPLGQYF. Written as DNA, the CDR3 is TGTGCCTGGAGCGCTAGCGGGGGCCCCCTGGGGCAGTACTTC.

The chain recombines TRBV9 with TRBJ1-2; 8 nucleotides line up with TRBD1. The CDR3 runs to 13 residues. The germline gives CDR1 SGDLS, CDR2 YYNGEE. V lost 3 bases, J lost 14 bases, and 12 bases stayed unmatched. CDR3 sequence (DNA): TGTGCCAGCAGCGCCTCAAGGACAGGGCTCCTGACCTTC. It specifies CASSASRTGLLTF.